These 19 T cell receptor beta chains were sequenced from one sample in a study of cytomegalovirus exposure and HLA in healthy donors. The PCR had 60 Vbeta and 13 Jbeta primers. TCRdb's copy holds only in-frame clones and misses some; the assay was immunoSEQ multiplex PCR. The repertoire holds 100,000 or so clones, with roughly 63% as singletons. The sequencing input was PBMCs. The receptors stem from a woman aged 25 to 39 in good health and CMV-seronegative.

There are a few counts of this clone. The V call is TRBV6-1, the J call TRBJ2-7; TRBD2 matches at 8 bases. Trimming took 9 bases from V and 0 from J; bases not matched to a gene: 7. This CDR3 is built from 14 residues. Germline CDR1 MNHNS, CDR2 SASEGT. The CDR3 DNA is TGTGCCAGTACAACTAGCGGAACCTCCTACGAGCAGTACTTC. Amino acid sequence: CASTTSGTSYEQYF.

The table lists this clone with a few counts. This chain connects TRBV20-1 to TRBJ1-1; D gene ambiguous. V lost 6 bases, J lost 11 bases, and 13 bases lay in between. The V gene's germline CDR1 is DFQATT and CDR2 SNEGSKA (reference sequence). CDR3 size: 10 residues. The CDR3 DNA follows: TGCAGTGCCCGGGAAGGAGTGGCTTTCTTT. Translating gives CSAREGVAFF.

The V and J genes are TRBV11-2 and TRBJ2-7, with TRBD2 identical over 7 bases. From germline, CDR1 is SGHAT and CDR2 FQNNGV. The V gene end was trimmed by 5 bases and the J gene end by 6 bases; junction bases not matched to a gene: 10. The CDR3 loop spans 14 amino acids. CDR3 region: CASSPSAGVSEQYF. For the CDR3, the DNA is TGTGCCAGCAGCCCCTCGGCGGGAGTCAGCGAGCAGTACTTC. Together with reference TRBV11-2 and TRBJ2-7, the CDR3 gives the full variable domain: EAGVAQSPRYKIIEKRQSVAFWCNPISGHATLYWYQQILGQGPKLLIQFQNNGVVDDSQLPKDRFSAERLKGVDSTLKIQPAKLEDSAVYLCASSPSAGVSEQYFGPGTRLTVT.

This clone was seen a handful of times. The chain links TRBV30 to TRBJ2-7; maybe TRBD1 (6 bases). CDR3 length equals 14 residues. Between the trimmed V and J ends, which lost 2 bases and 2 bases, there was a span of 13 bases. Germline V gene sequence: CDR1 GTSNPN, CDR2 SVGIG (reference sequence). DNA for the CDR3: TGTGCCTGGAGTAGAGGGGGTTCGGCCTACGAGCAGTACTTC. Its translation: CAWSRGGSAYEQYF.

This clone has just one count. The CDR3 DNA sequence: TGCGCCAGCAGCTTGGCTTCGGGGTTCGGCACTGAAGCTTTCTTT. This gives the protein CASSLASGFGTEAFF. J is TRBJ1-1 and V is TRBV5-1; no firm D call. Germline assignment: CDR1 SGHRS and CDR2 YFSETQ. CDR3 length equals 15 residues. The germline V and J ends were trimmed by 0 bases and 4 bases, with 13 bases remaining between them.

CDR3: CASNRGQEDYGYTF. The CDR3 DNA is TGTGCCAGCAACAGAGGACAGGAGGACTATGGCTACACCTTC. This chain connects TRBV2 to TRBJ1-2, with 7 positions matching TRBD1. The V gene's germline CDR1 is SNHLY and CDR2 FYNNEI. The CDR3 extends over 14 amino acids. The trim removed 7 bases at V and 3 bases at J, leaving 8 bases unmatched.

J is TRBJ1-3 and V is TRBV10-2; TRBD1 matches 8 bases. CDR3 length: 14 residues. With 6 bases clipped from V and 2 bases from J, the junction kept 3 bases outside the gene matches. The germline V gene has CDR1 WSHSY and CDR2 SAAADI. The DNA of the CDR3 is TGCGCCAGCAGAGGGACAGGTACTGGAAACACCATATATTTT. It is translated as CASRGTGTGNTIYF.

The CDR3 loop reads CASSQDLRDTGNTIYF. CDR3 in DNA: TGCGCCAGCAGCCAAGATCTCCGAGACACTGGAAACACCATATATTTT. The chain combines TRBV4-1 with TRBJ1-3; D remains unclear. The CDR3 length is 16 residues. The V end lost 0 bases, the J end lost 2 bases, and 11 bases lay between the germline ends. In germline, CDR1 is MGHRA, CDR2 YSYEKL.

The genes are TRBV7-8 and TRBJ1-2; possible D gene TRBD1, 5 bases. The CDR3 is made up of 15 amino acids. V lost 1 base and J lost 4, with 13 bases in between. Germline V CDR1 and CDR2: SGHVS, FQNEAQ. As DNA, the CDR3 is TGTGCCAGCAGCTTAGTTGGACAAATTCTCTATGGCTACACCTTC. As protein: CASSLVGQILYGYTF.

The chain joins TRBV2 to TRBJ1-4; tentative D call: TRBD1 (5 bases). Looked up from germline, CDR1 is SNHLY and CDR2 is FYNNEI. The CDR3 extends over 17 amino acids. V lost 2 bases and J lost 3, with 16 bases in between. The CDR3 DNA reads TGTGCCAGCAGTGAAACGGGGGGATTTGGAGCTAATGAAAAACTGTTTTTT. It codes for CASSETGGFGANEKLFF.

The chain's CDR3 is CASSLGVGQPQHF. CDR3 DNA: TGTGCCAGCAGCTTAGGGGTCGGGCAGCCCCAGCATTTT. The gene calls are TRBV7-9 and TRBJ1-5, with D hard to call. This CDR3 has 13 amino acids. Germline-derived CDR1 and CDR2 are SEHNR and FQNEAQ (reference sequence). V was shortened by 1 base and J by 7 bases, with 8 bases between the two germline ends.

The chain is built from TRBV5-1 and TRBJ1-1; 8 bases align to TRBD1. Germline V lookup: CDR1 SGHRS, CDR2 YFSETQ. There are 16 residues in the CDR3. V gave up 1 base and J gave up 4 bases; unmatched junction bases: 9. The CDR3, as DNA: TGCGCCAGCAGCTTGTTGGGTGGCACAGGGGGCACTGAAGCTTTCTTT. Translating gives CASSLLGGTGGTEAFF.

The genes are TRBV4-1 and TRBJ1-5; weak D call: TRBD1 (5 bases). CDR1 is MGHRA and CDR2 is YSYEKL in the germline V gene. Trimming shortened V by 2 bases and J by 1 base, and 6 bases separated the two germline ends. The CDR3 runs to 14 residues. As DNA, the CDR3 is TGCGCCAGCAGCCAACGACAGAGCAATCAGCCCCAGCATTTT. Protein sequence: CASSQRQSNQPQHF.

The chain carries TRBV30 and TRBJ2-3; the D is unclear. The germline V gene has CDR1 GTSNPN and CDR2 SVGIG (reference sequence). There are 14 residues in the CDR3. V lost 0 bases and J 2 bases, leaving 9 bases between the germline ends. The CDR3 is CAWSVDPVTDTQYF. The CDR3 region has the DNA TGTGCCTGGAGTGTAGATCCGGTCACAGATACGCAGTATTTT. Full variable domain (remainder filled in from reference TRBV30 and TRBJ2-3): SQTIHQWPATLVQPVGSPLSLECTVEGTSNPNLYWYRQAAGRGLQLLFYSVGIGQISSEVPQNLSASRPQDRQFILSSKKLLLSDSGFYLCAWSVDPVTDTQYFGPGTRLTVL.

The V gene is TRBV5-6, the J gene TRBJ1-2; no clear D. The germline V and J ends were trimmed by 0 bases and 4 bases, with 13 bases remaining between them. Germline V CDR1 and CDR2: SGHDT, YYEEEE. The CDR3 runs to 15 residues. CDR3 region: CASSLGAPWPYGYTF. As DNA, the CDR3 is TGTGCCAGCAGCTTGGGGGCCCCTTGGCCCTATGGCTACACCTTC.

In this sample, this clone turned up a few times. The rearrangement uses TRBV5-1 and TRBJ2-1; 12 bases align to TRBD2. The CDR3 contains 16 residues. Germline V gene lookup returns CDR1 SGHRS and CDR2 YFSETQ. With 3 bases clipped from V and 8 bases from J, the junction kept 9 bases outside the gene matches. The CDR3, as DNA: TGCGCCAGCAGCTGGCCTAGCGGGGGGGCCGGCGATGAGCAGTTCTTC. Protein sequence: CASSWPSGGAGDEQFF.

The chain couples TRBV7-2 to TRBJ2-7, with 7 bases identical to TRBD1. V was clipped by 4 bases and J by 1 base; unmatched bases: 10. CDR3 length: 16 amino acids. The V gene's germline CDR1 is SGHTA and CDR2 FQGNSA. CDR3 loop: CASSYTRTGPSYEQYF. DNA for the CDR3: TGTGCCAGCAGCTACACCCGGACAGGACCATCCTACGAGCAGTACTTC.

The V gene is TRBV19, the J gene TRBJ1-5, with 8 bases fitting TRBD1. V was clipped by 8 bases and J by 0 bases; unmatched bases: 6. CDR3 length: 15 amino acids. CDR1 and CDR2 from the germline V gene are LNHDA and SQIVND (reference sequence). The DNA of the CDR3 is TGTGCCAGTGGCAGGACAGGGCCTAGCAATCAGCCCCAGCATTTT. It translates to CASGRTGPSNQPQHF. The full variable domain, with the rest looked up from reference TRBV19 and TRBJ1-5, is DGGITQSPKYLFRKEGQNVTLSCEQNLNHDAMYWYRQDPGQGLRLIYYSQIVNDFQKGDIAEGYSVSREKKESFPLTVTSAQKNPTAFYLCASGRTGPSNQPQHFGDGTRLSIL.

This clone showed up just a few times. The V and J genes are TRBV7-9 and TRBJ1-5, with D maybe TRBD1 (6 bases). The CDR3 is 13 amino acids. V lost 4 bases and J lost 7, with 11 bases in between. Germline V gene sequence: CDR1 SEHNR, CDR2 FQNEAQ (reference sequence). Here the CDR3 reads CASSSPGDQPQHF. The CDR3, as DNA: TGTGCCAGCAGCTCCCCAGGGGACCAGCCCCAGCATTTT.